These 31 T cell receptor beta chains originate from one sample sequenced in a study of T-cell memory formation after mild COVID-19. TCRdb reprocessed the 5' RACE reads via MiXCR and lists one record per CDR3 protein. Here the sample spans under 450,000 distinct CDR3 sequences, around an eighth being singletons. The sequencing sample was made of PBMCs or a T cell subset sorted from them (not recorded which). The receptors were sampled from a man between 18 and 35 years old who had mild COVID-19 (a few samples of this study predate the infection). Cell type and time point are not known.

The gene calls are TRBV20-1 and TRBJ2-5; D unclear. The CDR3 covers 15 residues. Germline CDR1 is DFQATT and CDR2 is SNEGSKA (reference sequence). Trimming took 3 bases from V and 2 from J, leaving 16 bases between them. The CDR3 reads CSASEDPLGQETQYF. CDR3 DNA sequence: TGCAGTGCTAGCGAAGATCCGCTGGGGCAAGAGACCCAGTACTTC.

This clonotype was counted a few times. The rearrangement joins TRBV25-1 to TRBJ1-2; 8 positions agree with TRBD1. Germline V gives CDR1 MGHDK, CDR2 SYGVNS. V was clipped by 6 bases and J by 4 bases; unmatched bases: 7. The CDR3 covers 14 residues. DNA for the CDR3: TGTGCCAGCAGCCCGACAGGGGTCCTCTATGGCTACACCTTC. This gives the protein CASSPTGVLYGYTF.

This chain uses TRBV20-1 with TRBJ2-3, with TRBD2 identical over 7 bases. V dropped 3 bases and J dropped 6; count of bases not matched to a gene: 12. This CDR3 region has 15 residues. CDR1 is DFQATT and CDR2 is SNEGSKA in the germline V gene (reference sequence). The CDR3 region is CSASIAGRERDTQYF. The CDR3 DNA reads as TGCAGTGCTAGCATCGCGGGGAGGGAGCGGGATACGCAGTATTTT.

This clonotype was detected many times. This chain connects TRBV24-1 to TRBJ2-2; D unclear. Between the trimmed V and J ends, which lost 2 bases and 6 bases, there was a span of 0 bases. There are 11 residues in the CDR3. Germline loops: CDR1 KGHDR, CDR2 SFDVKD. CDR3 coding DNA: TGTGCCACCAGTGATTCCGGGGAGCTGTTTTTT. This gives the protein CATSDSGELFF.

This clonotype was counted a few times. The V and J genes are TRBV11-2 and TRBJ2-3, with 8 bases that match TRBD2. Germline CDR1 and CDR2: SGHAT and FQNNGV. CDR3 length: 16 residues. Losses at the gene ends were 5 bases for V and 2 bases for J; bases not matched to a gene: 9. The CDR3 coding sequence is TGTGCCAGCAGCGGCGGGGGGCGGGTCCTCACAGATACGCAGTATTTT. Translation: CASSGGGRVLTDTQYF.

This clonotype was found a few times. This chain links TRBV12-3 or TRBV12-4 with TRBJ2-7, with D perhaps being TRBD1 or TRBD2 (5 bases each). The CDR3 has 13 amino acids. V was pared by 4 bases and J by 6 bases, with 13 bases between. Here the CDR3 reads CASSSRAGGEQYF. In DNA, the CDR3 is TGTGCCAGCAGTTCCAGGGCTGGAGGCGAGCAGTACTTC.

This clonotype was counted a few times. The rearrangement uses TRBV7-8 and TRBJ1-1; unclear D gene. This CDR3 spans 13 amino acids. The V gene's germline CDR1 is SGHVS and CDR2 FQNEAQ. The ends were cut back, 0 bases at V and 11 bases at J, with 13 bases in the middle. CDR3: CASSLARRGSAFF. The CDR3 bases are TGTGCCAGCAGCTTAGCCAGGCGGGGTTCGGCTTTCTTT.

V gene TRBV12-3 or TRBV12-4 combines with J gene TRBJ2-3; D not certain. Trimming shortened V by 5 bases and J by 5 bases, and 14 bases separated the two germline ends. The CDR3 spans 14 residues. CDR3 nucleotide sequence: TGTGCCAGCAGTAAGCCCACGTACTTAGATACGCAGTATTTT. Translated: CASSKPTYLDTQYF.

This clonotype was observed many times. DNA for the CDR3: TGTGCCAGCAGCCGCCCCCAAGAGACCCAGTACTTC. It specifies CASSRPQETQYF. V gene TRBV7-2 combines with J gene TRBJ2-5; D ambiguous. From germline, CDR1 is SGHTA and CDR2 FQGNSA. The V gene lost 5 bases and the J gene lost 1 base, with 5 bases spanning the gap. The CDR3 totals 12 residues.

The CDR3 DNA reads TGCGCCAGCAGCCAAGAGGACAGGGGGACCAACACTGAAGCTTTCTTT. It translates to CASSQEDRGTNTEAFF. The chain carries TRBV4-3 and TRBJ1-1, with 10 bases identical to TRBD1. The CDR3 covers 16 residues. V gave up 0 bases and J gave up 2 bases; unmatched junction bases: 3. CDR1 is LGHNA, CDR2 YSLEER, per germline.

This clonotype was seen more than once but under ten times. V gene TRBV10-3 combines with J gene TRBJ2-5; the D is unclear. The CDR3 has 12 amino acids. Trimming took 3 bases from V and 5 from J, leaving 7 bases between them. The germline CDR1 and CDR2 sequences are ENHRY and SYGVKD. The CDR3 loop reads CAISDSDETQYF. CDR3 bases: TGTGCCATCAGTGACAGCGACGAGACCCAGTACTTC.

This clonotype was seen repeatedly, ten times or more. This chain links TRBV28 with TRBJ2-7; 7 bases agree with TRBD1. J gave up 6 bases and V 5 bases, and 7 bases lay outside the gene matches. Germline lookup yields CDR1 MDHEN and CDR2 SYDVKM. The CDR3 length is 13 residues. As DNA, the CDR3 is TGTGCCAGCAGTCGGGACAGACTCGGCGAGCAGTACGTC. Amino acid sequence: CASSRDRLGEQYV.

This clonotype was detected only a few times. The rearrangement links TRBV5-1 to TRBJ1-2; D remains unclear. Trimming removed 0 bases from V and 3 bases from J, with 12 bases in between. The CDR3 length is 15 residues. Germline lookup yields CDR1 SGHRS and CDR2 YFSETQ. This CDR3 reads CASSLAAGLDYGYTF. The CDR3 DNA is TGCGCCAGCAGCTTGGCGGCAGGACTCGACTATGGCTACACCTTC.

Many counts were recorded for this clonotype. This chain connects TRBV7-2 to TRBJ1-5; maybe TRBD1 (6 bases). This CDR3 has 15 amino acids. Trimming took off 2 bases at V and 6 bases at J, with 14 bases between the two ends. CDR1 is SGHTA, CDR2 FQGNSA, per germline. The CDR3 is CASSLLAGAGQPQHF. CDR3 bases: TGTGCCAGCAGCTTACTTGCAGGGGCAGGTCAGCCCCAGCATTTT.

In this sample, this clonotype turned up a few times. The chain uses TRBV3-1 and TRBJ2-7; tentatively, D is TRBD1 or TRBD2 (5 bases each). V lost 0 bases and J 1 base, leaving 16 bases between the germline ends. The CDR3 is 17 residues long. Germline V gene data show CDR1 as LGHDT and CDR2 as YNNKEL (reference sequence). CDR3 region: CASSQESIGTVSYEQYF. CDR3 bases: TGTGCCAGCAGCCAAGAGTCAATCGGGACGGTGTCCTACGAGCAGTACTTC.

This clonotype appeared a few times. The chain joins TRBV6-6 to TRBJ1-1; unclear D gene. This CDR3 has 15 amino acids. V lost 2 bases to trimming and J lost 4 bases, with 14 bases between them. CDR1 is MNHNY, CDR2 SVGAGI, per germline (reference sequence). The CDR3 spells CASSYGSFSGTEAFF. The CDR3 nucleotides are TGTGCCAGCAGTTACGGGTCGTTTAGTGGCACTGAAGCTTTCTTT.

This clonotype was counted a single time. The V call is TRBV6-6, the J call TRBJ1-2; D gene uncertain. V lost 6 bases and J 0 bases, leaving 11 bases between the germline ends. The CDR3 covers 14 residues. The V gene's germline CDR1 is MNHNY and CDR2 SVGAGI (reference sequence). CDR3: CASSDGPANYGYTF. In DNA, the CDR3 is TGTGCCAGCAGCGACGGTCCAGCTAACTATGGCTACACCTTC.

This clonotype was found a few times. The gene calls are TRBV7-6 and TRBJ2-5, with D perhaps TRBD2 (6 bases). Trimming removed 5 bases from V and 2 bases from J, with 15 bases in between. The length of the CDR3 is 15 residues. Germline V lookup: CDR1 SGHVS, CDR2 FNYEAQ. This chain's CDR3 is CASSGSTGVQETQYF. The CDR3 nucleotides are TGTGCCAGCAGCGGGTCCACGGGAGTACAAGAGACCCAGTACTTC.

This clonotype was seen only a few times. This rearrangement joins TRBV12-3 or TRBV12-4 to TRBJ2-2; TRBD2 is a possible D gene (6 bases). V was pared by 10 bases and J by 1 base, with 19 bases between. The CDR3 consists of 16 residues. The CDR3 spells CAIMFGGLGNTGELFF. For the CDR3, the DNA is TGTGCCATCATGTTCGGGGGTTTGGGGAACACCGGGGAGCTGTTTTTT.

In its sample, this clonotype was seen a few times. V gene TRBV20-1 combines with J gene TRBJ1-2; 8 bases align to TRBD1. Germline V gives CDR1 DFQATT, CDR2 SNEGSKA (reference sequence). This CDR3 has 13 residues. The V segment lost 6 bases and the J segment 8 bases; nucleotides outside the gene matches: 11. CDR3 nucleotide sequence: TGCAGTGCCGCCGAACAGGGGGTCGACGGCTACACCTTC. Its translation: CSAAEQGVDGYTF.

V usage is TRBV6-5 and J usage is TRBJ2-2, with 7 bases lining up with TRBD2. V shed 4 bases, J shed 7 bases, and the junction held 9 bases outside the gene matches. The length of the CDR3 is 15 residues. CDR1 is MNHEY and CDR2 is SVGAGI in the germline V gene. CDR3 in amino acids: CASSSSGAYFGELFF. The DNA of the CDR3 is TGTGCCAGCAGTTCGAGCGGGGCCTATTTCGGGGAGCTGTTTTTT.

The chain combines TRBV9 with TRBJ1-4; the D gene is possibly TRBD1 (6 bases). This CDR3 comprises 15 residues. The V and J ends lost 5 bases and 2 bases respectively, with 13 bases between them. Germline assignment: CDR1 SGDLS and CDR2 YYNGEE. CDR3 region: CASSATGTTNEKLFF. The DNA of the CDR3 is TGTGCCAGCAGTGCAACAGGGACTACTAATGAAAAACTGTTTTTT.

The chain's CDR3 is CASKGQNSGGGEKLFF. The CDR3 DNA sequence: TGTGCCAGCAAGGGGCAGAACTCCGGTGGCGGTGAAAAACTGTTTTTT. The chain is built from TRBV6-7 and TRBJ1-4, with a weak D call TRBD1 (5 bases). TRBV6-7 is placed among ORFs of uncertain function. V was pared by 7 bases and J by 7 bases, with 22 bases between. The length of the CDR3 is 16 residues.

This clonotype was observed a handful of times. CDR3 protein: CASSKGAGFYGYTF. Here the CDR3 DNA reads TGTGCCAGCAGTAAGGGGGCCGGATTCTATGGCTACACCTTC. The chain employs TRBV27 and TRBJ1-2; 7 bases line up with TRBD1. The ends lost 5 bases at V and 4 bases at J; junction bases unmatched: 7. Germline CDR1 is MNHEY and CDR2 is SMNVEV (reference sequence). The CDR3 loop spans 14 amino acids.

This clonotype was observed a handful of times. The rearrangement joins TRBV28 to TRBJ1-2, with TRBD1 matching over 8 bases. The length of the CDR3 is 15 residues. Germline CDR1 MDHEN, CDR2 SYDVKM. Germline trimming cut 6 bases from V and 5 bases from J; bases unmatched to any gene: 11. The CDR3 loop is CASRPVWGQAYGYTF. The CDR3 DNA sequence: TGTGCCAGCAGGCCGGTCTGGGGACAGGCATATGGCTACACCTTC.

This clonotype came up many times. The chain recombines TRBV9 with TRBJ2-5, with D perhaps matching TRBD1 or TRBD2 (5 bases each). The CDR3 length is 15 residues. Germline V gene sequence: CDR1 SGDLS, CDR2 YYNGEE. Trimming removed 3 bases at V and 3 bases at J, with 15 bases between. This CDR3 is CASSGTGTAEETQYF. CDR3 coding DNA: TGTGCCAGCAGCGGCACCGGGACGGCGGAAGAGACCCAGTACTTC.

This clonotype was seen only a few times. This sequence joins TRBV4-1 and TRBJ1-6; 9 nucleotides line up with TRBD1. V shed 4 bases and J 8 bases; nucleotides not matched to a gene: 6. Per the germline V gene, CDR1 is MGHRA and CDR2 is YSYEKL. The CDR3 covers 15 residues. For the CDR3, the DNA is TGCGCCAGCAGCCCGGGACAGGGTGGGGATTCACCCCTCCACTTT. It is translated as CASSPGQGGDSPLHF.

This clonotype was observed a few times. V is TRBV5-1 and J is TRBJ1-1; TRBD1 is a possible D gene (6 bases). CDR1 and CDR2 (germline): SGHRS, YFSETQ. CDR3 length: 15 residues. Trimming shortened V by 5 bases and J by 1 base, and 15 bases separated the two germline ends. The CDR3 reads CASREGTTGNTEAFF. In DNA, the CDR3 is TGCGCCAGCAGGGAGGGGACGACAGGGAACACTGAAGCTTTCTTT. The full variable domain, with the rest looked up from reference TRBV5-1 and TRBJ1-1, is KAGVTQTPRYLIKTRGQQVTLSCSPISGHRSVSWYQQTPGQGLQFLFEYFSETQRNKGNFPGRFSGRQFSNSRSEMNVSTLELGDSALYLCASREGTTGNTEAFFGQGTRLTVV.

Only a few counts were recorded for this clonotype. The chain links TRBV7-9 to TRBJ1-4; TRBD1 is a possible D gene (6 bases). The germline V gene has CDR1 SEHNR and CDR2 FQNEAQ (reference sequence). V lost 5 bases, J lost 8 bases, and 6 bases lay in between. This CDR3 is built from 11 residues. The CDR3, as DNA: TGTGCCAGCAGCACAGGGGAAAAACTGTTTTTT. As protein: CASSTGEKLFF.

This clonotype was counted at least ten times. The genes are TRBV7-9 and TRBJ1-1; D gene unclear. Trimming took 7 bases from V and 4 from J, leaving 10 bases between them. CDR1 SEHNR and CDR2 FQNEAQ come from the germline V gene (reference sequence). The CDR3 has 12 amino acids. CDR3 residues: CASTIVLTEAFF. Written as DNA, the CDR3 is TGTGCCAGCACCATCGTACTCACTGAAGCTTTCTTT.

This chain connects TRBV10-3 to TRBJ2-3; the D is unclear. V was shortened by 6 bases and J by 0 bases, with 10 bases between the two germline ends. Germline CDR1 is ENHRY and CDR2 is SYGVKD. The CDR3 totals 14 residues. The DNA of the CDR3 is TGTGCCATCAGGGACGGCCCGAGCACAGATACGCAGTATTTT. Its translation is CAIRDGPSTDTQYF.